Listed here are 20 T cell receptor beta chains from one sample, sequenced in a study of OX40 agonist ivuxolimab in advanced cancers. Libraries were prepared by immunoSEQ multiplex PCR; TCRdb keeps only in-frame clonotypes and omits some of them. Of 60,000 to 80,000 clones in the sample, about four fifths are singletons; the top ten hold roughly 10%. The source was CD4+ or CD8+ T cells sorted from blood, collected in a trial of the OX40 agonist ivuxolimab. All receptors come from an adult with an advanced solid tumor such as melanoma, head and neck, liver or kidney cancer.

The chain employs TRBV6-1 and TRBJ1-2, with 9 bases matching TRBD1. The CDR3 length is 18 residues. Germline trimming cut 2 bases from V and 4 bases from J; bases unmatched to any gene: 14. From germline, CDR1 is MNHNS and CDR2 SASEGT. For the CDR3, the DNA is TGTGCCAGCAGTGAATACGGGGGAGGACAGGGGAGTCCCTATGGCTACACCTTC. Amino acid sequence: CASSEYGGGQGSPYGYTF.

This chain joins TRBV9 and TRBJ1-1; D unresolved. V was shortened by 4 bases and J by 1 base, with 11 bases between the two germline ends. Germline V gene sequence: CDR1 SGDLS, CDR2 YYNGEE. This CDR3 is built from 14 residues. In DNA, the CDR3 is TGTGCCAGCAGCCCACCCAACAAGAACACTGAAGCTTTCTTT. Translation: CASSPPNKNTEAFF.

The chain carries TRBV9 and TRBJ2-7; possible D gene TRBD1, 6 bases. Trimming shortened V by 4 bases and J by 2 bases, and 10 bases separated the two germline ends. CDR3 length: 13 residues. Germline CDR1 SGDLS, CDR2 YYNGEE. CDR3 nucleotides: TGTGCCAGCAGCCTAGGACAGACCTACGAGCAGTACTTC. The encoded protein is CASSLGQTYEQYF.

This CDR3 is CASSLANGPRGFF. The CDR3 DNA reads TGTGCCAGCAGCTTAGCGAACGGTCCTAGAGGGTTCTTC. The J gene is TRBJ2-1, the V gene TRBV7-8; the D is unclear. CDR3 length: 13 residues. V was pared by 0 bases and J by 15 bases, with 15 bases between. CDR1 and CDR2 from the germline V gene are SGHVS and FQNEAQ.

Written as DNA, the CDR3 is TGTGCCAGCAGTTATTCAGGGGACGTACCCTACGAGCAGTACTTC. This sequence encodes CASSYSGDVPYEQYF. This chain links TRBV6-6 with TRBJ2-7; the D gene is possibly TRBD1 (6 bases). V lost 3 bases to trimming and J lost 2 bases, with 14 bases between them. Germline CDR1 and CDR2: MNHNY and SVGAGI (reference sequence). This CDR3 comprises 15 residues.

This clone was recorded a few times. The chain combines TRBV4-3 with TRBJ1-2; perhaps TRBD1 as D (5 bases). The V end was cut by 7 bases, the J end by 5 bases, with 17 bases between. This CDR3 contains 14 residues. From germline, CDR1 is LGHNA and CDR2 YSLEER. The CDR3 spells CASTPGRGAYGYTF. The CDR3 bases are TGCGCCAGCACCCCAGGACGTGGGGCATATGGCTACACCTTC.

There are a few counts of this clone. Here the CDR3 DNA reads TGCAGCGTTGGGGGTGAGGGGGAGCAGTACTTC. This translates into CSVGGEGEQYF. The V gene is TRBV29-1, the J gene TRBJ2-7; D possibly matches TRBD1 or TRBD2 (5 bases each). V dropped 4 bases and J dropped 7 bases, with 11 bases sitting between them. The CDR3 consists of 11 residues. Per the germline V gene, CDR1 is SQVTM and CDR2 is ANQGSEA.

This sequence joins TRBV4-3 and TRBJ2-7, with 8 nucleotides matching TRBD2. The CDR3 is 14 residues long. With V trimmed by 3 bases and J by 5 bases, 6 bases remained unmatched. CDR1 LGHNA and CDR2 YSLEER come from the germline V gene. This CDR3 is CASSQQSGGDEQYF. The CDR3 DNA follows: TGCGCCAGCAGCCAGCAGTCGGGAGGGGACGAGCAGTACTTC.

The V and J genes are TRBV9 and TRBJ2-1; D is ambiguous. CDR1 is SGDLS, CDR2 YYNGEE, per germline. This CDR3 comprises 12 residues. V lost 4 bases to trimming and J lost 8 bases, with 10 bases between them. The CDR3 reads CASSLYNDEQFF. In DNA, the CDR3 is TGTGCCAGCAGCCTCTATAACGATGAGCAGTTCTTC.

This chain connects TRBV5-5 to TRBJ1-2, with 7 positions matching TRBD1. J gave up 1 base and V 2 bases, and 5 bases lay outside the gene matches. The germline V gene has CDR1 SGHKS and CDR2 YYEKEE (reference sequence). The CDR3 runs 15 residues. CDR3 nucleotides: TGTGCCAGCAGCTTCCTCGGGACAGTTAACTATGGCTACACCTTC. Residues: CASSFLGTVNYGYTF.

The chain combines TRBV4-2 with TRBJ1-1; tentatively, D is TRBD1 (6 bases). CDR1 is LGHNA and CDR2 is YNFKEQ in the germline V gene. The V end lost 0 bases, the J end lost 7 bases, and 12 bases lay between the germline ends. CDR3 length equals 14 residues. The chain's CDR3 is CASSQETDRDEAFF. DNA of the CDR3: TGTGCCAGCAGCCAAGAGACGGACAGAGATGAAGCTTTCTTT.

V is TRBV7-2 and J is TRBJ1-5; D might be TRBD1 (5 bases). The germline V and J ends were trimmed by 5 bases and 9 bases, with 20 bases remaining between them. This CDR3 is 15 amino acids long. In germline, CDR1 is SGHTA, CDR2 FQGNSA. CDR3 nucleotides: TGTGCCAGCAGCCCGGAGGACTGGGGGGAGAGGCCCCAGCATTTT. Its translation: CASSPEDWGERPQHF.

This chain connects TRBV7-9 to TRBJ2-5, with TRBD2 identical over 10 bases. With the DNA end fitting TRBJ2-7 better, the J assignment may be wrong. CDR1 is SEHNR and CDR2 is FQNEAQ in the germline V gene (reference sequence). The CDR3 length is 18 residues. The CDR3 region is CASSLVSTLAGDHYEQYF. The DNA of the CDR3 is TGTGCCAGCAGCTTAGTCTCAACGCTAGCGGGGGACCACTACGAGCAGTACTTC.

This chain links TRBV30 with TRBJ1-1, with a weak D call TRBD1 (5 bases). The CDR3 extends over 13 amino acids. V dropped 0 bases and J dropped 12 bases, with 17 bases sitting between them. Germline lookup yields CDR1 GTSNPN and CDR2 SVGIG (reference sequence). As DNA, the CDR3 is TGTGCCTGGAGTGTATCGGGACCACGGCCGACTTTCTTT. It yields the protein CAWSVSGPRPTFF.

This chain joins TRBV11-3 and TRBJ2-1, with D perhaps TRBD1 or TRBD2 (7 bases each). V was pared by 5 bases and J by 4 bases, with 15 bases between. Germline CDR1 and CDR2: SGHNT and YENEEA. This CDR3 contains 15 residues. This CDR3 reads CASSPPGGGYNEQFF. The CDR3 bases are TGTGCCAGCAGCCCCCCAGGGGGGGGGTACAATGAGCAGTTCTTC.

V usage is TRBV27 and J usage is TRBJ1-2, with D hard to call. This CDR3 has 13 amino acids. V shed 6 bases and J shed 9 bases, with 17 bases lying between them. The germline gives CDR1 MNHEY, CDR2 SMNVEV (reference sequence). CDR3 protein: CASSALREVSYTF. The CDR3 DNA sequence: TGTGCCAGCAGCGCCTTGAGGGAGGTGAGCTACACCTTC.

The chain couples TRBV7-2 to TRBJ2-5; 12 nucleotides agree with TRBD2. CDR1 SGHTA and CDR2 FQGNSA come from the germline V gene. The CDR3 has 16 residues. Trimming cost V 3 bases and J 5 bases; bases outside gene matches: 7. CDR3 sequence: CASSFQTSGSWETQYF. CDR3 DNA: TGTGCCAGCAGCTTCCAGACTAGCGGGAGCTGGGAGACCCAGTACTTC.

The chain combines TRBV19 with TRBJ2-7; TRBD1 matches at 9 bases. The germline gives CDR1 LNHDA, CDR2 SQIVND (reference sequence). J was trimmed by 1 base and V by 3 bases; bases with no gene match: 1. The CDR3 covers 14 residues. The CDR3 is CASSIGTGSYEQYF. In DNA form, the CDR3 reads TGTGCCAGTAGTATCGGGACAGGGTCCTACGAGCAGTACTTC.

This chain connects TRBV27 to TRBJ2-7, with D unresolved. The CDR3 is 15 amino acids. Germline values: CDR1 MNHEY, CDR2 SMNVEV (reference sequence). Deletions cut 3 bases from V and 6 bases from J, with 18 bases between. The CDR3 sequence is CASSLRGPGSLEQYF. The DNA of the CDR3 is TGTGCCAGCAGTTTGAGAGGTCCAGGATCCCTCGAGCAGTACTTC.

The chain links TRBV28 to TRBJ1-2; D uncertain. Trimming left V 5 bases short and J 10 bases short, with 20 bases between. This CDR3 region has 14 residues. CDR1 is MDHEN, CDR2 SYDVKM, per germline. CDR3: CASSPNLASFVYTF. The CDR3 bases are TGTGCCAGCAGTCCGAACTTGGCGTCCTTTGTCTACACCTTC.